Listed below are T cell receptor beta chains from one sample, sequenced in a study of blood T cell repertoires in COVID-19. Data came from immunoSEQ multiplex PCR; TCRdb stores just in-frame clones and leaves some out. The sample holds hundreds of thousands of clones, around 90% seen once. Sequenced material: PBMCs or T cells enriched from blood (not recorded which). These receptors were obtained from a man aged 55 to 70 who had recovered from COVID-19. Both conserved end residues are part of each CDR3. A D gene is named only where the DNA matches it firmly. Not every row has a clone size; where given, it reads once, few, many or a size class.

CASSLGARGSSTDTQYF	TGCGCCAGCAGCTTGGGAGCCCGCGGGTCAAGCACAGATACGCAGTATTTT	.	TRBJ2-3	TRBV5-1	17	.
CASSPRLAEYNEQFF	TGTGCCAGCAGCCCACGACTAGCGGAGTACAATGAGCAGTTCTTC	.	TRBJ2-1	TRBV3-1/TRBV3-2	15	TRBD2
CASRDDRDVQPQHF	TGTGCCAGCAGAGACGACAGGGACGTTCAGCCCCAGCATTTT	.	TRBJ1-5	TRBV2	14	TRBD1
CASSPRRAPETQYF	TGTGCCAGCAGCCCCCGCAGGGCCCCAGAGACCCAGTACTTC	.	TRBJ2-5	TRBV9	14	.
CASRGDRGRAGSLAQYF	TGTGCCAGCAGGGGGGACAGGGGGAGGGCAGGTTCCCTGGCCCAGTACTTC	.	TRBJ2-5	TRBV2	17	TRBD1
CSVSQGPYNEQFF	TGCAGCGTTTCCCAGGGCCCCTACAATGAGCAGTTCTTC	.	TRBJ2-1	TRBV29-1	13	.
CASIQKGRRGASYNEQFF	TGTGCCAGCATCCAGAAAGGGCGCAGGGGCGCGTCCTACAATGAGCAGTTCTTC	.	TRBJ2-1	TRBV27	18	.
CASSLTGGSYNEQFF	TGTGCCAGCAGCCTAACAGGGGGCTCCTACAATGAGCAGTTCTTC	.	TRBJ2-1	TRBV3-1/TRBV3-2	15	TRBD1
CSVVGTKRTDTQYF	TGCAGCGTCGTCGGGACTAAACGCACAGATACGCAGTATTTT	few	TRBJ2-3	TRBV29-1	14	TRBD2
CASSPRPFREDTQYF	TGTGCCAGCAGTCCCCGCCCATTCAGGGAAGATACGCAGTATTTT	.	TRBJ2-3	TRBV27	15	.
CASSPSGTSSYEQYF	TGTGCCAGCAGTCCTAGCGGGACGAGCTCCTACGAGCAGTACTTC	.	TRBJ2-7	TRBV7-9	15	TRBD2
CASSLVADLPYEQYF	TGTGCCAGCAGCTTAGTGGCGGATCTGCCCTACGAGCAGTACTTC	.	TRBJ2-7	TRBV7-2	15	.
CASSYPTGRSTEAFF	TGTGCCAGCAGTTACCCGACAGGTCGGAGCACTGAAGCTTTCTTT	.	TRBJ1-1	TRBV6-2/TRBV6-3	15	.
CATSDSRRLQPQHF	TGTGCCACCAGTGATTCCCGGAGGCTTCAACCCCAGCATTTT	.	TRBJ1-5	TRBV24-1	14	.
CASSIDRVTEAFF	TGTGCCAGCAGTATTGACAGGGTCACTGAAGCTTTCTTT	.	TRBJ1-1	TRBV6-5	13	TRBD1
CASSLGTRGYEQYF	TGTGCCAGCAGCTTGGGGACTAGAGGCTACGAGCAGTACTTC	.	TRBJ2-7	TRBV5-6	14	TRBD2
CASSDTGEAETQYF	TGTGCCAGCAGTGATACAGGGGAGGCAGAGACCCAGTACTTC	many	TRBJ2-5	TRBV6-2/TRBV6-3	14	.
CASSPQGEGTEAFF	TGTGCCAGCTCACCACAGGGGGAGGGCACTGAAGCTTTCTTT	.	TRBJ1-1	TRBV18	14	.
CATKLAGWYTGELFF	TGTGCCACAAAATTAGCGGGATGGTACACCGGGGAGCTGTTTTTT	.	TRBJ2-2	TRBV6-5	15	TRBD2
CASSLTSGSSYEQYF	TGTGCCAGCTCCTTAACTAGCGGGAGCTCCTACGAGCAGTACTTC	.	TRBJ2-7	TRBV28	15	TRBD2
CANSFFAGGPNEQFF	TGCGCCAACAGCTTTTTCGCGGGAGGGCCTAACGAGCAGTTCTTC	.	TRBJ2-1	TRBV5-1	15	TRBD2
CASSLRGSYGYTF	TGTGCCAGCAGCCTCCGCGGGAGCTATGGCTACACCTTC	few	TRBJ1-2	TRBV27	13	.
CASSYSLAGFHSEQFF	TGTGCCAGCAGTTACTCCCTAGCGGGATTCCATAGTGAGCAGTTCTTC	.	TRBJ2-1	TRBV6-5	16	TRBD2
CASSQERLAADIQYF	TGTGCCAGCAGCCAAGAACGGCTAGCAGCAGACATTCAGTACTTC	.	TRBJ2-4	TRBV3-1/TRBV3-2	15	.
CASRTTRSFGYTF	TGTGCCAGCAGGACGACTCGTTCATTTGGCTACACCTTC	.	TRBJ1-2	TRBV27	13	.
CASSLGQNTEAFF	TGTGCCAGCAGTTTGGGGCAGAACACTGAAGCTTTCTTT	few	TRBJ1-1	TRBV12-3/TRBV12-4	13	.
CASTIQGSRNEQFF	TGCGCCAGCACCATACAGGGGTCTCGGAATGAGCAGTTCTTC	.	TRBJ2-1	TRBV5-1	14	TRBD1
CATSDLRAGNTGELFF	TGTGCCACCAGTGATTTGCGGGCGGGGAACACCGGGGAGCTGTTTTTT	.	TRBJ2-2	TRBV24-1	16	.
CASSLDGGLAGGPRSEQFF	TGTGCCAGCAGCTTAGATGGGGGACTAGCGGGAGGGCCTAGGAGTGAGCAGTTCTTC	.	TRBJ2-1	TRBV11-2	19	TRBD2
CASRAGEYEKLFF	TGTGCCAGCAGGGCAGGGGAATACGAAAAACTGTTTTTT	.	TRBJ1-4	TRBV2	13	.
CASSAIRDNAYEQYF	TGCGCCAGCAGCGCAATCCGGGACAACGCCTACGAGCAGTACTTC	.	TRBJ2-7	TRBV5-1	15	.
CASSKTGSGGNTIYF	TGTGCCAGCAGCAAGACAGGGAGCGGTGGAAACACCATATATTTT	.	TRBJ1-3	TRBV9	15	TRBD1
CASSLGQGTFNEQFF	TGCGCCAGCAGCTTAGGACAGGGGACCTTCAATGAGCAGTTCTTC	.	TRBJ2-1	TRBV5-1	15	TRBD1
CASSASGQLNSPLHF	TGTGCCAGCAGTGCATCGGGACAGCTCAATTCACCCCTCCACTTT	.	TRBJ1-6	TRBV2	15	TRBD1
CASSIHRVSGANVLTF	TGTGCCAGCAGCATCCACAGGGTCTCTGGGGCCAACGTCCTGACTTTC	.	TRBJ2-6	TRBV9	16	.
CSVEQGRAREGYGYTF	TGCAGCGTTGAACAGGGTAGGGCTAGGGAGGGCTATGGCTACACCTTC	.	TRBJ1-2	TRBV29-1	16	.
CATSREGTVGVDTQYF	TGTGCCACCAGCAGAGAGGGGACAGTAGGAGTAGATACGCAGTATTTT	.	TRBJ2-3	TRBV15	16	TRBD1
CATEDYLFTGELFF	TGTGCCACCGAGGACTACCTGTTCACCGGGGAGCTGTTTTTT	.	TRBJ2-2	TRBV24-1	14	.
CATSTGLAGVYEQYF	TGTGCCACCAGCACAGGACTAGCGGGAGTCTACGAGCAGTACTTC	.	TRBJ2-7	TRBV15	15	TRBD2
CSVSSGETQYF	TGCAGCGTATCAAGCGGAGAGACCCAGTACTTC	.	TRBJ2-5	TRBV29-1	11	.
CASSQDQVAGNTIYF	TGCGCCAGCAGCCAAGATCAGGTGGCTGGAAACACCATATATTTT	.	TRBJ1-3	TRBV4-1	15	.
CATSFRRTDTQYF	TGTGCCACCAGTTTCCGGAGAACAGATACGCAGTATTTT	.	TRBJ2-3	TRBV24-1	13	.
CASSQGQATLNQPQHF	TGCGCCAGCAGCCAAGGACAGGCGACCCTCAATCAGCCCCAGCATTTT	.	TRBJ1-5	TRBV4-1	16	.
CASSVATEGLNTEAFF	TGTGCCAGCAGCGTAGCTACGGAGGGATTGAACACTGAAGCTTTCTTT	once	TRBJ1-1	TRBV9	16	.
CAGNLARGTDTQYF	TGTGCCGGCAACCTAGCCCGTGGCACAGATACGCAGTATTTT	.	TRBJ2-3	TRBV2	14	.
CASSPRQGVGSYNEQFF	TGTGCCAGCAGCCCCCGACAGGGCGTGGGATCCTACAATGAGCAGTTCTTC	.	TRBJ2-1	TRBV7-2	17	TRBD1
CASRILLDSNYGYTF	TGTGCCAGCAGGATACTACTCGACAGTAACTATGGCTACACCTTC	.	TRBJ1-2	TRBV6-5	15	.
CASSLGASLYEQYF	TGTGCCAGCAGCCTGGGGGCTTCCCTCTACGAGCAGTACTTC	.	TRBJ2-7	TRBV6-5	14	.
CASSMVRGRNEQFF	TGTGCCAGTAGTATGGTGCGGGGGCGGAATGAGCAGTTCTTC	few	TRBJ2-1	TRBV19	14	.
CASSFLGSGRRDEQFF	TGTGCCAGCAGCTTCCTGGGGAGCGGGAGACGGGATGAGCAGTTCTTC	.	TRBJ2-1	TRBV7-2	16	TRBD2
CAWSPQPNTEAFF	TGTGCCTGGAGCCCACAGCCGAACACTGAAGCTTTCTTT	.	TRBJ1-1	TRBV30	13	.
CASSVDRGLGSPLHF	TGTGCCAGCAGCGTCGACAGGGGGCTAGGTTCACCCCTCCACTTT	.	TRBJ1-6	TRBV9	15	TRBD1
CASSLRGQGSYGYTF	TGTGCCAGCAGCTTAAGGGGACAGGGCTCCTATGGCTACACCTTC	.	TRBJ1-2	TRBV7-3	15	TRBD1
CASSLVVSGTYNEQFF	TGTGCCAGCAGCTTGGTTGTTAGCGGGACGTACAATGAGCAGTTCTTC	.	TRBJ2-1	TRBV5-8	16	TRBD2
CASSRLDSYNEQFF	TGTGCCAGCAGCCGACTAGACTCCTACAATGAGCAGTTCTTC	.	TRBJ2-1	TRBV9	14	.
CAIKQLAGVGEQYF	TGTGCCATCAAGCAACTAGCGGGAGTTGGCGAGCAGTACTTC	.	TRBJ2-7	TRBV10-3	14	TRBD2
CASSLQGAVNEKLFF	TGTGCCAGCAGTTTACAGGGGGCAGTTAATGAAAAACTGTTTTTT	.	TRBJ1-4	TRBV7-2	15	TRBD1